The entry that follows covers one TCR beta chain sequence. Its antigen is not identified. Patients were aged 18 to 65, had disease duration under 2 months, and had newly diagnosed hyperthyroidism. The data stem from a study of T cells in Graves' hyperthyroidism and ophthalmopathy. Amplification targeted TCR beta CDR3 regions from RNA transcripts. The primer set for the first-round RT-PCR of the TCR CDR3 was HTBI. MiXCR, applied by TCRdb to the multiplex PCR reads, yields one record per CDR3 protein. The sample lists around 760,000 distinct CDR3 sequences; 35% were seen once. Whole-study findings and limits: Prediction of ophthalmopathy progression came a median roughly 6.4 months pre-onset.

This TCR derives from a woman in her forties with Graves' hyperthyroidism. Sequenced sample: blood.

CDR3 in amino acids: CASSESTGNEKLFF. The DNA for the CDR3 is TGCGCCAGCAGTGAGTCGACGGGAAATGAAAAACTGTTTTTT. This chain links TRBV10-2 with TRBJ1-4; D not certain. The V gene's germline CDR1 is WSHSY and CDR2 SAAADI. The CDR3 consists of 14 residues. Trimming removed 0 bases at V and 5 bases at J, with 7 bases between.